These 16 T cell receptor beta chains were all obtained from the same sample, sequenced in a study of blood T cell repertoires in COVID-19. Generated by immunoSEQ multiplex PCR, the TCRdb table keeps only in-frame clones and is missing some. The data hold 75,000 to 80,000 clones, with approximately 90% observed a single time. Sequencing input: peripheral blood. Receptor source: a human donor in a cohort sampled during active COVID-19.

The chain couples TRBV6-5 to TRBJ1-2, with 7 bases lining up with TRBD1. The CDR3 runs 15 residues. CDR1 MNHEY and CDR2 SVGAGI come from the germline V gene. Trimming took 6 bases from V and 0 from J; bases not matched to a gene: 7. This CDR3 reads CASRAGRGPNYGYTF. CDR3 in DNA: TGTGCCAGCAGGGCGGGAAGGGGGCCTAACTATGGCTACACCTTC.

This rearrangement joins TRBV5-1 to TRBJ2-7; 7 bases align to TRBD1. The germline CDR1 and CDR2 sequences are SGHRS and YFSETQ. This CDR3 is 16 amino acids long. V shed 3 bases and J 2 bases; nucleotides not matched to a gene: 11. CDR3 sequence: CASSSPRQGPTYEQYF. Written as DNA, the CDR3 is TGCGCCAGCAGCTCACCGAGACAGGGACCAACCTACGAGCAGTACTTC.

The chain employs TRBV20-1 and TRBJ1-2; possible D gene TRBD1, 5 bases. Germline CDR1 DFQATT, CDR2 SNEGSKA (reference sequence). This CDR3 region has 11 residues. The V gene lost 1 base and the J gene lost 8 bases, with 8 bases spanning the gap. This CDR3 reads CSARAGWGYTF. The CDR3 region has the DNA TGCAGTGCTAGAGCAGGGTGGGGCTACACCTTC.

This chain's CDR3 is CASSRRQGTSTDTQYF. Here the CDR3 DNA reads TGTGCCAGCAGCAGAAGACAGGGGACTAGCACAGATACGCAGTATTTT. The J gene is TRBJ2-3, the V gene TRBV7-9, with TRBD1 matching over 8 bases. Germline trimming cut 5 bases from V and 0 bases from J; bases unmatched to any gene: 7. The germline V gene has CDR1 SEHNR and CDR2 FQNEAQ (reference sequence). The CDR3 is 16 residues long.

The genes are TRBV7-7 and TRBJ2-1; D uncertain. The CDR3 contains 13 residues. V lost 1 base, J lost 3 bases, and 4 bases lay in between. Germline CDR1 and CDR2: SSHAT and FNYEAQ (reference sequence). CDR3: CASSLGSYNEQFF. The CDR3 DNA reads TGTGCCAGCAGCTTAGGCAGCTACAATGAGCAGTTCTTC.

CDR3 sequence reads: CASSQDQTASYEQYF. CDR3 sequence (DNA): TGTGCCAGCAGCCAAGATCAGACAGCCTCCTACGAGCAGTACTTC. This chain uses TRBV3-1 (or the pseudogene TRBV3-2) with TRBJ2-7; D may be TRBD1 (5 bases). This CDR3 comprises 15 residues. Germline V gives CDR1 LGHDT, CDR2 YNNKEL (reference sequence). V lost 0 bases and J lost 0, with 9 bases in between.

This rearrangement joins TRBV27 to TRBJ2-7; D tentatively reads TRBD1 or TRBD2 (6 bases each). CDR1 MNHEY and CDR2 SMNVEV come from the germline V gene (reference sequence). Deletions cut 10 bases from V and 4 bases from J, with 17 bases between. This CDR3 contains 13 residues. The DNA of the CDR3 is TGTGCCACCAGGGGTAGCGGAAAATACGAGCAGTACTTC. This encodes CATRGSGKYEQYF.

V and J are TRBV5-1 and TRBJ2-1; 7 bases line up with TRBD2. The ends lost 0 bases at V and 4 bases at J; junction bases unmatched: 10. There are 17 residues in the CDR3. Per germline, CDR1 SGHRS and CDR2 YFSETQ. CDR3 protein: CASSLGIRGDGYNEQFF. DNA for the CDR3: TGCGCCAGCAGCTTGGGTATTCGGGGGGACGGTTACAATGAGCAGTTCTTC.

V is TRBV27 and J is TRBJ2-1; tentatively, D is TRBD1 (6 bases). V lost 6 bases to trimming and J lost 4 bases, with 19 bases between them. The CDR3 has 16 residues. Germline V gene lookup returns CDR1 MNHEY and CDR2 SMNVEV (reference sequence). The CDR3, as DNA: TGTGCCAGCAGGGGACCCTATGGGGGACAATACAATGAGCAGTTCTTC. Residues: CASRGPYGGQYNEQFF.

This clone was recorded once. The chain couples TRBV9 to TRBJ1-3, with TRBD1 matching over 8 bases. The V gene's germline CDR1 is SGDLS and CDR2 YYNGEE. The CDR3 runs to 15 residues. Trimming took 3 bases from V and 3 from J; bases not matched to a gene: 5. CDR3 amino acids: CASSATGALGNTIYF. CDR3 DNA sequence: TGTGCCAGCAGCGCGACAGGGGCCCTTGGAAACACCATATATTTT.

Worth noting for this clone: Other DNA sequences in this sample translate to the same CDR3. The chain uses TRBV6-5 and TRBJ1-3; D uncertain. Germline CDR1 and CDR2: MNHEY and SVGAGI. Trimming left V 0 bases short and J 0 bases short, with 9 bases between. The CDR3 consists of 16 residues. DNA of the CDR3: TGTGCCAGCAGTTACTCGATTGGCAGCTCTGGAAACACCATATATTTT. It specifies CASSYSIGSSGNTIYF.

The V and J genes are TRBV10-3 and TRBJ1-1; TRBD1 agrees at 8 bases. The V and J ends lost 5 bases and 4 bases, in that order; junction bases with no gene match: 6. The CDR3 spans 14 residues. Per germline, CDR1 ENHRY and CDR2 SYGVKD. For the CDR3, the DNA is TGTGCCATCAGTCCCGGACAGGGAAGCACTGAAGCTTTCTTT. Residues: CAISPGQGSTEAFF.

V usage is TRBV9 and J usage is TRBJ1-1, with 8 bases that match TRBD1. From germline, CDR1 is SGDLS and CDR2 YYNGEE. The CDR3 length is 16 residues. V shed 5 bases, J shed 1 base, and the junction held 10 bases outside the gene matches. CDR3 residues: CASSERQGIENTEAFF. CDR3 nucleotide sequence: TGTGCCAGCAGTGAGAGACAGGGGATCGAGAACACTGAAGCTTTCTTT.

This rearrangement joins TRBV27 to TRBJ2-7; possibly TRBD1 or TRBD2 for D (9 bases each). The CDR3 has 20 amino acids. Germline-derived CDR1 and CDR2 are MNHEY and SMNVEV (reference sequence). The V end lost 10 bases, the J end lost 5 bases, and 39 bases lay between the germline ends. For the CDR3, the DNA is TGTGCCACCCGAAGGTCCGGAGGGGACAGGGTAGGGGCGGGAGGGCACGAGCAGTACTTC. As protein: CATRRSGGDRVGAGGHEQYF.

The chain recombines TRBV18 with TRBJ1-1; no clear D gene. Trimming removed 3 bases at V and 3 bases at J, with 11 bases between. In germline, CDR1 is KGHSH, CDR2 LQKENI. The CDR3 is 14 residues long. The CDR3 nucleotides read TGTGCCAGCTCACCGCGATCCCGGGACACTGAAGCTTTCTTT. Amino acids: CASSPRSRDTEAFF.

The gene calls are TRBV3-1 (or the pseudogene TRBV3-2) and TRBJ2-5; tentative D call: TRBD2 (5 bases). The CDR3 has 13 amino acids. Germline-derived CDR1 and CDR2 are LGHDT and YNNKEL (reference sequence). V was trimmed by 1 base and J by 5 bases, leaving 8 bases between them. CDR3 DNA: TGTGCCAGCAGCCAAGGGACTGTCGAGACCCAGTACTTC. This encodes CASSQGTVETQYF.